These 25 T cell receptor beta chains were sequenced from one sample in a study of neurological immune-mediated disorders (dated by TCRdb to the late 2010s). The library came from 5' RACE. TCRdb names Illumina HiSeq 2500 as the instrument used. TCRdb reworked the public reads: Q25 trimming with fastp, MiXCR clone assembly, productive beta chains retained. Duplicate CDR3 protein sequences are folded into a single record with the most common DNA and genes. This sample is represented by about 66,000 distinct CDR3 sequences; roughly 3.6% of them were singletons. The ten most abundant clones make up approximately 1.2% of the sample. The sequencing sample was made of PBMCs. All receptors derive from a man aged 25 to 40 with multiple sclerosis.

This clonotype was picked up many times. The chain couples TRBV20-1 to TRBJ2-7; the match to TRBD2 covers 9 bases. Per the germline V gene, CDR1 is DFQATT and CDR2 is SNEGSKA (reference sequence). The CDR3 is made up of 16 amino acids. The trim removed 6 bases at V and 2 bases at J, leaving 14 bases unmatched. CDR3 amino acids: CSATAGGRGAAYEQYF. CDR3 sequence (DNA): TGCAGTGCCACCGCGGGGGGGCGGGGGGCCGCCTACGAGCAGTACTTC.

This clonotype was recorded at least ten times. This sequence joins TRBV6-5 and TRBJ2-5; possible D gene TRBD2, 5 bases. CDR3 length: 15 amino acids. CDR1 and CDR2 from the germline V gene are MNHEY and SVGAGI. Trimming left V 7 bases short and J 0 bases short, with 15 bases between. The DNA for the CDR3 is TGTGCCAGCAATCCGGGGAACCTTTACCAAGAGACCCAGTACTTC. It codes for CASNPGNLYQETQYF.

This clonotype was counted many times. The chain carries TRBV4-2 and TRBJ2-5; TRBD2 aligns across 8 bases. V lost 0 bases to trimming and J lost 5 bases; unmatched junction nucleotides: 5. Germline V lookup: CDR1 LGHNA, CDR2 YNFKEQ. The CDR3 totals 15 residues. CDR3 amino acids: CASSQEYSGAETQYF. CDR3 in DNA: TGTGCCAGCAGCCAAGAATATAGCGGGGCTGAGACCCAGTACTTC.

Ten or more counts support this clonotype. The chain recombines TRBV5-1 with TRBJ2-7; 7 bases map to TRBD2. CDR1 and CDR2 (germline): SGHRS, YFSETQ. Trimming cost V 3 bases and J 4 bases; bases outside gene matches: 7. The CDR3 totals 14 residues. CDR3 residues: CASSSSGGGYEQYF. The CDR3 nucleotides are TGCGCCAGCAGCTCCTCGGGCGGGGGTTACGAGCAGTACTTC.

In this sample, this clonotype turned up many times. The chain links TRBV7-2 to TRBJ2-2, with TRBD2 matching over 11 bases. Germline lookup yields CDR1 SGHTA and CDR2 FQGNSA. The CDR3 sequence is 15 residues long. With V trimmed by 5 bases and J by 5 bases, 4 bases remained unmatched. This CDR3 is CASSPRLAGTGELFF. CDR3 nucleotides: TGTGCCAGCAGCCCGAGACTAGCGGGGACCGGGGAGCTGTTTTTT.

This clonotype occurred many times. The V call is TRBV12-3 or TRBV12-4, the J call TRBJ1-2; 8 positions match TRBD1. CDR3 size: 14 residues. The V segment lost 6 bases and the J segment 3 bases; nucleotides outside the gene matches: 6. The CDR3 coding sequence is TGTGCCAGCAGACGGGACAGGAGAGACTATGGCTACACCTTC. It is translated as CASRRDRRDYGYTF.

V gene TRBV3-1 combines with J gene TRBJ2-5; D unclear. The V and J ends lost 3 bases and 4 bases respectively, with 12 bases between them. Germline V gives CDR1 LGHDT, CDR2 YNNKEL (reference sequence). CDR3 length: 14 residues. This CDR3 is CASSHLNPTETQYF. The DNA of the CDR3 is TGTGCCAGCAGCCACCTAAACCCCACAGAGACCCAGTACTTC.

By frequency in the sample, this clonotype is medium-sized (0.01 to 0.1%). The rearrangement uses TRBV27 and TRBJ2-7, with a weak D call TRBD1 (5 bases). With 3 bases removed from V and 5 bases from J, the gap between germline ends came to 11 bases. The length of the CDR3 is 13 residues. The germline V gene has CDR1 MNHEY and CDR2 SMNVEV (reference sequence). The CDR3 protein is CASSFSGNNEQYF. CDR3 nucleotide sequence: TGTGCCAGCAGTTTTTCAGGGAATAACGAGCAGTACTTC.

This chain links TRBV2 with TRBJ1-1, with TRBD1 matching 8 bases. Germline trimming cut 3 bases from V and 3 bases from J; bases unmatched to any gene: 6. The CDR3 is 15 amino acids. Per the germline V gene, CDR1 is SNHLY and CDR2 is FYNNEI. DNA for the CDR3: TGTGCCAGCAGTGATGATCCAGGGGGCTACACTGAAGCTTTCTTT. It encodes CASSDDPGGYTEAFF.

This clonotype was seen many times. V usage is TRBV12-3 or TRBV12-4 and J usage is TRBJ2-5; 7 bases fit TRBD2. Unmatched junction bases numbered 4, after V lost 3 bases and J lost 3 bases. This CDR3 is 14 amino acids long. In nucleotides, the CDR3 is TGTGCCAGCAGTTTCGGGCTAGCGGAAGAGACCCAGTACTTC. Protein sequence: CASSFGLAEETQYF.

This clonotype was recorded many times. The gene calls are TRBV5-6 and TRBJ2-7; 10 positions match TRBD1. V dropped 6 bases and J dropped 1; count of bases not matched to a gene: 4. From germline, CDR1 is SGHDT and CDR2 YYEEEE. CDR3 length equals 14 residues. The CDR3 region is CASTGTGESYEQYF. CDR3 DNA: TGTGCCAGCACCGGGACAGGGGAATCCTACGAGCAGTACTTC.

This clonotype was picked up many times. The V and J genes are TRBV12-3 or TRBV12-4 and TRBJ1-2, with unresolved D. There are 14 residues in the CDR3. With 7 bases removed from V and 3 bases from J, the gap between germline ends came to 15 bases. The CDR3 nucleotides read TGTGCCAGCAAGATCGGAGACTCAGACTATGGCTACACCTTC. It specifies CASKIGDSDYGYTF.

Regarding this clonotype: At one of its ends the junction is not consistent with the germline gene, which may arise from a read error. This sequence joins TRBV12-3 or TRBV12-4 and TRBJ1-6, with no clear D. This CDR3 contains 12 residues. The CDR3 spells CASTTWGSPLNF. In DNA, the CDR3 is TGTGCCAGCACAACGTGGGGTTCACCCCTCAACTTT.

This clonotype has at least ten counts. This chain connects TRBV4-1 to TRBJ2-7; D not certain. V was pared by 1 base and J by 0 bases, with 7 bases between. The CDR3 is made up of 14 amino acids. Germline V gene sequence: CDR1 MGHRA, CDR2 YSYEKL. This chain's CDR3 is CASSQGYSSYEQYF. The CDR3 DNA is TGCGCCAGCAGCCAAGGGTACAGCTCCTACGAGCAGTACTTC.

Many counts were recorded for this clonotype. At one end, the junction sequence differs from germline, possibly due to a read error. This sequence joins TRBV5-5 and TRBJ1-5, with D hard to call. Germline loops: CDR1 SGHKS, CDR2 YYEKEE (reference sequence). The CDR3 covers 14 residues. The CDR3 loop is CASSLEGHTQPQNF. The CDR3 DNA reads as TGTGCCAGCAGCCTGGAAGGTCACACTCAGCCCCAGAATTTT.

The sample holds many counts of this clonotype. This chain joins TRBV5-1 and TRBJ2-7, with a tentative D call TRBD1 (6 bases). CDR1 and CDR2 (germline): SGHRS, YFSETQ. V lost 4 bases and J lost 0, with 14 bases in between. CDR3 size: 15 residues. In DNA form, the CDR3 reads TGCGCCAGCAGCCTGACAGGTTTCCCCTCCTACGAGCAGTACTTC. Amino acids: CASSLTGFPSYEQYF.

This clonotype was seen repeatedly, ten times or more. The chain recombines TRBV18 with TRBJ2-5; 10 positions agree with TRBD1. The CDR3 runs to 14 residues. The germline CDR1 and CDR2 sequences are KGHSH and LQKENI. The ends lost 6 bases at V and 3 bases at J; junction bases unmatched: 4. CDR3 nucleotide sequence: TGTGCCAGCTCGAGTGGGACAGGGGAAGAGACCCAGTACTTC. Translating it yields CASSSGTGEETQYF. The full variable domain, with the rest looked up from reference TRBV18 and TRBJ2-5, is NAGVMQNPRHLVRRRGQEARLRCSPMKGHSHVYWYRQLPEEGLKFMVYLQKENIIDESGMPKERFSAEFPKEGPSILRIQQVVRGDSAAYFCASSSGTGEETQYFGPGTRLLVL.

The rearrangement links TRBV19 to TRBJ2-7; D is unclear. The CDR3 loop spans 14 amino acids. Germline V gene sequence: CDR1 LNHDA, CDR2 SQIVND (reference sequence). V was pared by 6 bases and J by 2 bases, with 14 bases between. The CDR3 loop is CASRRSPSTYEQYF. Written as DNA, the CDR3 is TGTGCCAGTAGGAGGTCGCCAAGTACCTACGAGCAGTACTTC.

This clonotype was counted at least ten times. V gene TRBV29-1 combines with J gene TRBJ1-1, with 9 nucleotides matching TRBD1. The CDR3 length is 12 residues. The V gene end was trimmed by 7 bases and the J gene end by 5 bases; junction bases not matched to a gene: 5. The germline CDR1 and CDR2 sequences are SQVTM and ANQGSEA. Here the CDR3 reads CSAGTGSTEAFF. As DNA, the CDR3 is TGCAGCGCCGGGACAGGGAGTACTGAAGCTTTCTTT. Filled out from reference TRBV29-1 and TRBJ1-1, the complete variable domain reads SAVISQKPSRDICQRGTSLTIQCQVDSQVTMMFWYRQQPGQSLTLIATANQGSEATYESGFVIDKFPISRPNLTFSTLTVSNMSPEDSSIYLCSAGTGSTEAFFGQGTRLTVV.

This clonotype occurred many times. Written as DNA, the CDR3 is TGTGCCACCCCCCCGAGGATAGCGGGGGGAGGTGAGCAGTTCTTC. Translated: CATPPRIAGGGEQFF. V is TRBV27 and J is TRBJ2-1, with 10 bases lining up with TRBD2. V lost 10 bases and J lost 9; bases outside the gene matches: 15. Per the germline V gene, CDR1 is MNHEY and CDR2 is SMNVEV (reference sequence). This CDR3 is built from 15 residues.

This clonotype has at least ten counts. DNA for the CDR3: TGCGCCAGCAGCCTCCTACAAATCACAGGGGGCTCAGGAAACACCATATATTTT. Its translation is CASSLLQITGGSGNTIYF. This chain connects TRBV4-1 to TRBJ1-3; 9 bases fit TRBD1. Germline-derived CDR1 and CDR2 are MGHRA and YSYEKL. V shed 4 bases and J 4 bases; nucleotides not matched to a gene: 14. The CDR3 totals 18 residues.

This clonotype was detected ten times or more. The J gene is TRBJ1-2, the V gene TRBV27; no clear D. Germline V CDR1 and CDR2: MNHEY, SMNVEV (reference sequence). V was pared by 7 bases and J by 8 bases, with 17 bases between. The CDR3 is 13 amino acids. CDR3 nucleotides: TGTGCCAGCACCCCCCCGGCGAGCGAAGGCTACACCTTC. It specifies CASTPPASEGYTF.

This clonotype came up many times. This chain joins TRBV20-1 and TRBJ1-1, with no clear D. This CDR3 spans 14 amino acids. CDR1 is DFQATT and CDR2 is SNEGSKA in the germline V gene (reference sequence). The germline V and J ends were trimmed by 2 bases and 1 base, with 11 bases remaining between them. The CDR3 DNA sequence: TGCAGTGCTAGAACGCTTCGGGAGAACACTGAAGCTTTCTTT. This sequence encodes CSARTLRENTEAFF.

For this clonotype: This may stem from a read error, because a much larger clone lies one nucleotide away. The chain joins TRBV11-2 to TRBJ1-1; D not certain. CDR1 is SGHAT, CDR2 FQNNGV, per germline. The CDR3 has 15 amino acids. Trimming stripped 5 bases from V and 3 bases from J, with 16 bases between. The CDR3 reads CASSPWGKMDTEAFF. Written as DNA, the CDR3 is TGTGCCAGCAGCCCGTGGGGAAAGATGGACACTGAAGCTTTCTTT.

Remarks on this clonotype: A read error may explain this, as a much larger clone is one base away. The chain uses TRBV7-9 and TRBJ1-2; D gene uncertain. Between the trimmed V and J ends, which lost 8 bases and 6 bases, there was a span of 16 bases. From germline, CDR1 is SEHNR and CDR2 FQNEAQ (reference sequence). The CDR3 sequence is 13 residues long. As DNA, the CDR3 is TGTGCCAGCTCCCCCCCAAAGGGCAATGGCTACACCTTC. This codes for CASSPPKGNGYTF.